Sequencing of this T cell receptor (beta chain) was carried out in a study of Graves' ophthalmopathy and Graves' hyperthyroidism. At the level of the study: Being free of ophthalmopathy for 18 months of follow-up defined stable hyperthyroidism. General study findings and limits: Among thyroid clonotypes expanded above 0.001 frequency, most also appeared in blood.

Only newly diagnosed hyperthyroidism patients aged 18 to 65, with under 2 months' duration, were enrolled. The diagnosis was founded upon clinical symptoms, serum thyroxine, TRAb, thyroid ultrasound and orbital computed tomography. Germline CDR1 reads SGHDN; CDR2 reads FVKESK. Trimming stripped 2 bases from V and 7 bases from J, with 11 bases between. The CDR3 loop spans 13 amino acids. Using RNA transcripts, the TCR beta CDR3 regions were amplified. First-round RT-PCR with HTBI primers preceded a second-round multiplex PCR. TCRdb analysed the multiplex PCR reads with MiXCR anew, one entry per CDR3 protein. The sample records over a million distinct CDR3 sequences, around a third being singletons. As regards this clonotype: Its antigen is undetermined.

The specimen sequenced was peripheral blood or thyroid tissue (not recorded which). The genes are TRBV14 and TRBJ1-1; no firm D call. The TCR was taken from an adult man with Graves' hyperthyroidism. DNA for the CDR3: TGTGCCAGCAGCCAAACAACAGAGATTGAAGCTTTCTTT. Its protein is CASSQTTEIEAFF. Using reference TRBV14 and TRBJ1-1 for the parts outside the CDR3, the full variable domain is EAGVTQFPSHSVIEKGQTVTLRCDPISGHDNLYWYRRVMGKEIKFLLHFVKESKQDESGMPNNRFLAERTGGTYSTLKVQPAELEDSGVYFCASSQTTEIEAFFGQGTRLTVV.